This T cell receptor beta chain was captured in a study of early T cells in non-severe SARS-CoV-2 infection (dated by TCRdb to the early 2020s). In the study overall: Bulk RNA from unsorted whole blood was used for TCR sequencing, so alpha and beta chains could not be paired. What the research found in general, with its limitations: Matching against VDJdb was skewed toward anti-spike CD8 responses, likely underestimated virus-specific expansions, and missed private and CD4 specificities.

Libraries were constructed by 5' RACE. Sequencing instrument: NextSeq 500. The TCR library protocol attached unique molecular identifiers to individual cDNA molecules to correct for sequencing error and PCR bias. Both TCR alpha and beta chains were sequenced, and tight co-correlation was observed between alpha and beta sequence abundances in each sample. The study's processing was this. Decombinator V4 was used to annotate the V gene, J gene and CDR3 of the TCR sequences. TCRs were defined as expanded if a significant change between any two time points was detected under a Poisson model with p below 0.0001. TCR abundances were normalised to the total number of TCRs sequenced in each sample and reported as counts per million. MAIT TCRs were defined by TRAV1-2 paired with TRAJ12, TRAJ20 or TRAJ33, and iNKT TCRs by TRAV10 paired with TRAJ18. VDJdb, accessed 1 November 2021, was searched for CMV, EBV and SARS-CoV-2 annotated TCRs, excluding TCRs annotated for multiple antigens. TCRdb reprocessing: public reads trimmed at Q25 with fastp, clones called with MiXCR, in-frame beta chains kept. CDR3 protein duplicates are merged, each entry listing the most common genes and DNA. TCRdb's processing, not the authors' own work, is the source of the V and J calls. The sample table contains 30,000 to 40,000 distinct CDR3 sequences; only one count was recorded for roughly 4.2% of them. The ten largest clones capture about 5.5% of the sample.

Based on the germline V gene, the CDR1 and CDR2 sequences are SGHTA and FQGNSA. The CDR3 has 14 amino acids, counting the end cysteine and phenylalanine. The sequence is cut down to CDR3 DNA, 42 bases in frame from base 1. The germline V end is reduced by 6 bases and the J end by 2 bases; junction bases left unmatched: 6. This was a case-control study nested in a cohort of healthcare workers in London, UK, who had nasopharyngeal swab PCR tests and blood samples taken every week. Healthcare workers were enrolled in the week of the UK lockdown, from 23 to 31 March 2020, and were followed every week for up to roughly 16 weeks. This clonotype was observed many times. Which antigen it targets is not known. Base qualities are not provided; no much larger clone lies one nucleotide away.

The material sequenced was whole blood. This TCR was recovered from an adult who was a healthcare worker with PCR-confirmed SARS-CoV-2 infection or an uninfected control (not recorded which). This receptor chain uses TRBV7-2 and TRBJ2-5; 7 bases in between match TRBD2. The DNA sequence follows: TGTGCCAGCAGACCTAGCGGAACTCAAGAGACCCAGTACTTC. This sequence encodes CASRPSGTQETQYF.